The present TCR beta chain was sequenced within a study of T cells in Graves' hyperthyroidism and ophthalmopathy (dated by TCRdb to the late 2010s). Regarding the research as a whole: Peripheral blood was collected at initial diagnosis, before any treatment. To identify TCR V-J signatures that set the groups apart, the researchers used a discovery cohort of 100 patients, made up of 40 to 45 with Graves' ophthalmopathy and 55 to 65 with stable Graves' hyperthyroidism. Whether ophthalmopathy could be predicted prospectively was tested in an independent validation cohort made up of 18 to 20 hyperthyroidism patients plus 17 patients who later progressed to ophthalmopathy. For training and testing, the roughly 93 patients in the discovery cohort were randomly divided in a 7:3 ratio. In addition, the study compared T-cell repertoires in thyroid tissue and in blood from roughly six Graves' hyperthyroidism patients. Once sampling was done, hyperthyroidism patients were given methimazole at a starting dose of 30 mg daily, whereas ophthalmopathy patients were given high-dose intravenous methylprednisolone. The paper reports TCR Vbeta CDR3 sequencing of over 120 peripheral blood samples: 40 or so ophthalmopathy, approximately 74 hyperthyroidism and 17 progressor patients. Study-wide conclusions, independent of this receptor: Most expanded thyroid clonotypes (frequency above 0.001) were also detected in blood, suggesting blood repertoires may reflect thyroid immune responses. In validation, the model predicted progression to ophthalmopathy with approximately 71% sensitivity and 72% to 75% specificity, a median of about 6.7 months before onset. No statistical method was used to set the sample size in advance, and investigators knew the group allocation. Ophthalmopathy was separated from stable hyperthyroidism by a 13 V-J signature model, with approximately 86% sensitivity and about 81% specificity obtained in cross-validation and 80%/75% obtained in testing.

From V the trimming removes 1 base and from J it removes 4 bases, while the gene matches leave 5 bases of the junction unaccounted for. The CDR3 runs 16 amino acids, cysteine and phenylalanine included. The CDR3 DNA has 48 bases and is translated from base 1. CDR1 SGHRS and CDR2 YFSETQ were looked up in the germline V gene. Amplification of TCR beta CDR3 regions was carried out from RNA transcripts. For the first round of RT-PCR on the TCR CDR3, the HTBI primer set was used together with the Qiagen OneStep RT-PCR kit. Libraries were constructed in a second round of multiplex PCR, after which size selection and purification were performed. Libraries were sequenced paired-end with 100 bp reads on an Illumina HiSeq2000. The authors' pipeline ran thus. Raw data were processed with SOAPnuke, discarding reads with adapters, uncalled bases, mean Phred below 15, or no exact constant-primer or identifier match. High-quality paired reads were merged with COPE v1.2.5, and unique nucleotide sequences were defined as clonotypes. MiTCR v1.1 was used to align the clonotypes against IMGT TRBV, TRBD and TRBJ reference segments. The analysis was restricted to V-J combinations with a frequency above 0.0001, which together covered roughly 99% of the repertoires. The TCS score was defined as F50 (clonal expansion) divided by E x V (chaos), with BLOSUM62-based TCRdist calculated between CDR3 peptides within each V-J. Welch's t-statistics and random forest reduced around 510 V-J features to roughly 13, which were used in a naive Bayes classifier (R e1071). TCRdb ran its own pipeline on the public reads, namely fastp trimming at Q25 and MiXCR clone calling, and kept in-frame beta chains. Each CDR3 protein appears once, grouped with its most common genes and DNA. The V and J calls were determined by TCRdb, not by the authors. In this sample the table shows about 700,000 distinct CDR3 sequences, around 15% of which occur a single time. More than 8.5% of the sample belongs to the ten largest clones.

Worth noting for this clonotype: The specificity of this receptor is unknown. There are no base qualities to consult, and no much larger clone falls within one base.

Graves' hyperthyroidism was defined as stable when no progression to ophthalmopathy occurred over 18 months of follow-up. Hyperthyroidism patients were newly diagnosed, with disease duration under 2 months, and aged 18 to 65 years. Patients with uncontrolled infections, other autoimmune diseases, pregnancy or lactation were excluded. Diagnoses were based on clinical symptoms, serum thyroxine and TRAb, thyroid ultrasound and orbital computed tomography. PBMCs were separated from roughly 9.3 ml of fresh peripheral blood using Ficoll-Paque density gradient centrifugation. Total RNA was extracted using Trizol reagent, and RNA quality was assessed on an Agilent 2100 Bioanalyzer.

The sequence is built from TRBV5-1 and TRBJ2-2; 9 junctional bases match TRBD2. The material sequenced was blood. The clonotype was recovered from a woman aged 18 to 35 with Graves' hyperthyroidism. In nucleotides, the sequence is TGCGCCAGCAGCTTGATACTAGCGGGCGGCACCGGGGAGCTGTTTTTT. Its amino acids are CASSLILAGGTGELFF.